These 20 T cell receptor beta chains were all obtained from the same sample, sequenced in a study of CD8+CD57+ T cells in acquired aplastic anemia. Genomic DNA was employed as the template in profiling TCR beta VDJ and CDR3. TCRdb redid the calling of the reads with MiXCR, one entry per CDR3 protein. The sample gives some 120,000 distinct CDR3 sequences, around 46% of which show up once; roughly 2.6% is in the top ten. Sequencing was done on a sample of sorted CD4+, CD8+, or CD8+CD57+ T cells (not recorded which) from PBMCs. The receptor source for this set is a human donor in good health, serving as a control.

As regards this clonotype: This may stem from a read error, because a much larger clone lies one nucleotide away. This sequence joins TRBV5-1 and TRBJ2-2, with D possibly being TRBD2 (6 bases). CDR3 length: 16 amino acids. The germline V gene has CDR1 SGHRS and CDR2 YFSETQ. CDR3 sequence reads: CASSSGTDANTGGLFF. The CDR3 DNA reads TGCGCCAGCAGTTCCGGGACGGACGCGAACACCGGGGGGCTGTTTTTT.

This clonotype was counted at least ten times. This chain uses TRBV19 with TRBJ1-5; TRBD1 agrees at 7 bases. Trimming cost V 4 bases and J 2 bases; bases outside gene matches: 8. The CDR3 is 16 amino acids. In germline, CDR1 is LNHDA, CDR2 SQIVND (reference sequence). The CDR3 loop reads CASSTRQGRGNQPQHF. The CDR3 nucleotides read TGTGCCAGTAGTACCCGACAGGGACGGGGCAATCAGCCCCAGCATTTT.

The chain carries TRBV10-3 and TRBJ2-5; 11 bases line up with TRBD2. Trimming removed 4 bases from V and 3 bases from J; junction bases left unmatched: 4. This CDR3 is 15 amino acids long. The germline V gene has CDR1 ENHRY and CDR2 SYGVKD. Here the CDR3 DNA reads TGTGCCATCAGTGCCCTACTAGCGGGGGAAGAGACCCAGTACTTC. Protein product: CAISALLAGEETQYF.

This chain joins TRBV2 and TRBJ2-2; 7 bases are a match to TRBD1. With V trimmed by 4 bases and J by 2 bases, 4 bases remained unmatched. The CDR3 is 15 residues long. The germline gives CDR1 SNHLY, CDR2 FYNNEI. CDR3 DNA sequence: TGTGCCAGCAGTGGCGGACAGGTTAACACCGGGGAGCTGTTTTTT. It yields the protein CASSGGQVNTGELFF.

This clonotype has a count of ten or more. The chain employs TRBV19 and TRBJ1-1; tentative D call: TRBD1 (6 bases). Trimming took 7 bases from V and 5 from J, leaving 11 bases between them. CDR3 length: 12 amino acids. Germline values: CDR1 LNHDA, CDR2 SQIVND (reference sequence). DNA of the CDR3: TGTGCCAGTAATGGGGGGCGTACTGAAGCTTTCTTT. Translating it yields CASNGGRTEAFF.

This clonotype was seen at least ten times. The chain employs TRBV7-9 and TRBJ1-1; the D is unclear. V dropped 1 base and J dropped 6 bases, with 9 bases sitting between them. This CDR3 is built from 13 residues. CDR1 is SEHNR and CDR2 is FQNEAQ in the germline V gene (reference sequence). DNA of the CDR3: TGTGCCAGCAGCTTAGAGGATTATTCTGAAGCTTTCTTT. Translated: CASSLEDYSEAFF.

This rearrangement joins TRBV7-4 to TRBJ2-5; D is unclear. The CDR3 sequence is 12 residues long. Germline CDR1 SGHVT, CDR2 SQSDAQ. Trimming cost V 5 bases and J 7 bases, with 11 bases left between them. The CDR3 nucleotides are TGTGCCAGCAGCCACGACGGGTCGACCCAGTACTTC. Translation gives CASSHDGSTQYF.

For this clonotype: This may be a read error, as it is one base from a much larger clone. V gene TRBV6-2 or TRBV6-3 combines with J gene TRBJ2-5; the match to TRBD2 covers 7 bases. This CDR3 is built from 14 residues. Germline V gene lookup returns CDR1 MNHEY and CDR2 SVGEGT. Trimming at V came to 2 bases and at J to 2 bases, leaving 2 bases not matched to a gene. CDR3 in amino acids: CASSYPGGQETQYF. CDR3 DNA sequence: TGTGCCAGCAGTTACCCGGGGGGTCAAGAGACCCAGTACTTC.

The rearrangement joins TRBV29-1 to TRBJ2-7, with no clear D. The CDR3 length is 14 residues. CDR1 SQVTM and CDR2 ANQGSEA come from the germline V gene. The CDR3 DNA reads as TGCTGTGCCTGGACGATTGGGATCTCCTACGAGCAGTACTTC. Translation: CCAWTIGISYEQYF.

The J gene is TRBJ1-5, the V gene TRBV15, with D hard to call. Trimming left V 4 bases short and J 1 base short, with 8 bases between. In germline, CDR1 is LNHNV, CDR2 YYDKDF (reference sequence). This CDR3 spans 14 amino acids. The CDR3, as DNA: TGTGCCACCAGCAAGCAAGGAAGCAATCAGCCCCAGCATTTT. Translated: CATSKQGSNQPQHF.

This clonotype was detected once. The gene calls are TRBV25-1 and TRBJ2-7, with 11 nucleotides matching TRBD1. Germline V gene data show CDR1 as MGHDK and CDR2 as SYGVNS. V lost 8 bases, J lost 0 bases, and 6 bases stayed unmatched. This CDR3 has 15 amino acids. CDR3 DNA: TGTGCCAGCTTCTATGGGACAGGGGGCTCCTACGAGCAGTACTTC. Its protein product is CASFYGTGGSYEQYF.

V gene TRBV19 combines with J gene TRBJ2-3; no reliable D call. The CDR3 has 16 residues. Trimming left V 3 bases short and J 11 bases short, with 24 bases between. The germline gives CDR1 LNHDA, CDR2 SQIVND (reference sequence). The CDR3 coding sequence is TGTGCCAGTAGTATTGGTCGGTTTAAATCCTACAATGAGCAGTATTTT. Amino acid sequence: CASSIGRFKSYNEQYF. The variable domain in full, with the rest retrieved from reference TRBV19 and TRBJ2-3, is DGGITQSPKYLFRKEGQNVTLSCEQNLNHDAMYWYRQDPGQGLRLIYYSQIVNDFQKGDIAEGYSVSREKKESFPLTVTSAQKNPTAFYLCASSIGRFKSYNEQYFGPGTRLTVL.

This clonotype was seen repeatedly, ten times or more. The genes are TRBV7-2 and TRBJ2-5, with D possibly called TRBD1 or TRBD2 (6 bases each). In germline, CDR1 is SGHTA, CDR2 FQGNSA. CDR3 length: 14 residues. Trimming stripped 4 bases from V and 5 bases from J, with 14 bases between. CDR3 loop: CASSSLGGRETQYF. CDR3 coding DNA: TGTGCCAGCAGCTCCCTAGGGGGGAGGGAGACCCAGTACTTC.

V usage is TRBV7-3 and J usage is TRBJ1-2; D unclear. The CDR3 has 12 amino acids. Germline V lookup: CDR1 SGHTA, CDR2 FQGTGA. V was trimmed by 3 bases and J by 4 bases, leaving 6 bases between them. The CDR3, as DNA: TGTGCCAGCAGCTTCCCGGGCTATGGCTACACCTTC. Protein: CASSFPGYGYTF.

This chain connects TRBV29-1 to TRBJ1-2, with 10 bases identical to TRBD1. CDR1 and CDR2 from the germline V gene are SQVTM and ANQGSEA. The CDR3 runs 14 residues. The ends lost 4 bases at V and 2 bases at J; junction bases unmatched: 4. CDR3: CSVARDRGNYGYTF. CDR3 sequence (DNA): TGCAGCGTTGCCCGGGACAGGGGCAACTATGGCTACACCTTC.

Concerning this clonotype itself: A much larger clone differs by one base, so this may be a read error. The CDR3 loop reads CASSFEATSEKLFF. The CDR3 bases are TGCGCCAGCAGCTTTGAGGCAACTAGTGAAAAACTGTTTTTT. The chain is built from TRBV5-1 and TRBJ1-4; D not certain. CDR1 is SGHRS, CDR2 YFSETQ, per germline. This CDR3 contains 14 residues.

This clonotype has a count of ten or more. V is TRBV6-2 or TRBV6-3 and J is TRBJ1-1; a weak D match, TRBD1 (6 bases). The germline CDR1 and CDR2 sequences are MNHEY and SVGEGT. The V end lost 6 bases, the J end lost 0 bases, and 11 bases lay between the germline ends. CDR3 size: 14 residues. As DNA, the CDR3 is TGTGCCAGCAGATGGCAGGGGATGAACACTGAAGCTTTCTTT. Protein product: CASRWQGMNTEAFF.

This clonotype has ten or more counts. This rearrangement joins TRBV11-3 to TRBJ2-3; tentative D call: TRBD1 (7 bases). Trimming stripped 7 bases from V and 5 bases from J, with 16 bases between. Germline loops: CDR1 SGHNT, CDR2 YENEEA. The CDR3 covers 14 residues. The CDR3 nucleotides are TGTGCCAGCAAGTACAACAGGGGAGGAGATACGCAGTATTTT. This translates into CASKYNRGGDTQYF.

This sequence joins TRBV9 and TRBJ2-3; D not certain. The germline CDR1 and CDR2 sequences are SGDLS and YYNGEE. Trimming removed 2 bases from V and 2 bases from J, with 3 bases in between. The CDR3 extends over 12 amino acids. The CDR3 DNA sequence: TGTGCCAGCAGCGTCCCCACAGATACGCAGTATTTT. It is translated as CASSVPTDTQYF.

The rearrangement links TRBV24-1 to TRBJ1-5; D perhaps matches TRBD1 (5 bases). This CDR3 contains 15 residues. Germline lookup yields CDR1 KGHDR and CDR2 SFDVKD. Between the trimmed V and J ends, which lost 9 bases and 2 bases, there was a span of 16 bases. The DNA of the CDR3 is TGTGCCACCGATTCTACGGGGGAGGGCAATCAGCCCCAGCATTTT. Translated, it gives CATDSTGEGNQPQHF.